This T cell receptor beta chain was recovered during a study of blood T cell repertoires in COVID-19. About the research overall: Both acute and convalescent COVID-19 samples were obtained from the United States, Italy and Spain. Sources were T cells, B-cell-depleted T cells, or PBMCs; the material itself was cDNA or gDNA.

The CDR3 has 14 amino acids. The germline CDR1 and CDR2 sequences are GTSNPN and SVGIG (reference sequence). V lost 2 bases and J lost 4; bases outside the gene matches: 6. As handled by the study authors: Reference gene primer amplification gave estimated nucleated cell counts. The table came from immunoSEQ multiplex PCR; TCRdb's copy has only in-frame clones and leaves some out. That table is the source of V, J and clone size, and D and trimming were worked out from the DNA. Here the sample spans 80,000 to 95,000 clones, over 75% being singletons. Material for sequencing was peripheral blood. The chain carries TRBV30 and TRBJ2-5; 8 nucleotides line up with TRBD2. This clonotype was obtained from a man older than 75 with active or convalescent COVID-19. DNA for the CDR3: TGTGCCTGGAGTCTACGGGGGGGCTTAGAGACCCAGTACTTC. Its translation: CAWSLRGGLETQYF. The complete variable domain, with remaining parts taken from reference TRBV30 and TRBJ2-5, reads SQTIHQWPATLVQPVGSPLSLECTVEGTSNPNLYWYRQAAGRGLQLLFYSVGIGQISSEVPQNLSASRPQDRQFILSSKKLLLSDSGFYLCAWSLRGGLETQYFGPGTRLLVL.